Presented here are 19 T cell receptor beta chains from one specimen sequenced in a study of patients and donors after allogeneic stem cell transplantation. TCRdb fed the RT-PCR reads into MiXCR, producing one record per CDR3 protein. The sample includes some 880,000 distinct CDR3 sequences, approximately 18% of them seen just once. The sample taken for sequencing was blood, either unsorted or a sorted T cell fraction (not recorded which). These receptors came from a human donor who was either an allogeneic HSCT recipient or a stem cell or donor lymphocyte infusion donor (not recorded which). It is not recorded whose cells these are; they may come from a transplant donor.

The CDR3 reads CASSERERRGTTEAFF. The CDR3 DNA reads TGTGCCAGCAGTGAAAGGGAGCGCAGGGGGACAACTGAAGCTTTCTTT. V gene TRBV6-1 combines with J gene TRBJ1-1, with 7 bases matching TRBD1. Germline V gene data show CDR1 as MNHNS and CDR2 as SASEGT. The junction had 11 bases not matched to a gene; V was cut back by 2 bases and J by 5 bases. The length of the CDR3 is 16 residues.

The chain recombines TRBV20-1 with TRBJ2-3; a possible D gene is TRBD2 (6 bases). The germline CDR1 and CDR2 sequences are DFQATT and SNEGSKA (reference sequence). The CDR3 runs 15 residues. Trimming stripped 2 bases from V and 0 bases from J, with 12 bases between. The CDR3 reads CSARIRGVSTDTQYF. The CDR3 DNA is TGCAGTGCTAGAATACGCGGGGTGAGCACAGATACGCAGTATTTT.

This clonotype has just a few counts. V gene TRBV11-2 combines with J gene TRBJ2-3, with 12 bases identical to TRBD2. This CDR3 contains 16 residues. Germline CDR1 and CDR2: SGHAT and FQNNGV. The V gene end was trimmed by 6 bases and the J gene end by 6 bases; junction bases not matched to a gene: 10. As DNA, the CDR3 is TGTGCCAGCAGTTGGGCGACTAGCGGGAGACCCGATACGCAGTATTTT. It encodes CASSWATSGRPDTQYF.

The table lists this clonotype with many counts. The chain combines TRBV12-3 or TRBV12-4 with TRBJ1-2, with D uncertain. There are 13 residues in the CDR3. The V end was cut by 3 bases, the J end by 4 bases, with 9 bases between. CDR3 region: CASSFLGGYGYTF. The CDR3 DNA reads TGTGCCAGCAGTTTTTTGGGAGGCTATGGCTACACCTTC.

This chain joins TRBV3-1 and TRBJ1-1; no reliable D call. V was pared by 1 base and J by 5 bases, with 11 bases between. This CDR3 contains 14 residues. The germline CDR1 and CDR2 sequences are LGHDT and YNNKEL (reference sequence). DNA for the CDR3: TGTGCCAGCAGCCAAGGCTGGCGGCGGACTGAAGCTTTCTTT. The encoded protein is CASSQGWRRTEAFF.

This clonotype has only a few counts. V usage is TRBV10-3 and J usage is TRBJ1-1, with D uncertain. The V gene lost 2 bases and the J gene lost 11 bases, with 15 bases spanning the gap. Germline V gene data show CDR1 as ENHRY and CDR2 as SYGVKD. This CDR3 is 13 amino acids long. The CDR3: CAISEVGGPGAFF. CDR3 DNA sequence: TGTGCCATCAGTGAGGTAGGCGGACCGGGCGCTTTCTTT.

The chain joins TRBV10-3 to TRBJ1-1; D ambiguous. The CDR3 spans 12 residues. Per the germline V gene, CDR1 is ENHRY and CDR2 is SYGVKD. V was shortened by 10 bases and J by 1 base, with 10 bases between the two germline ends. The CDR3: CATKYTNTEAFF. The CDR3, as DNA: TGTGCCACAAAATACACGAACACTGAAGCTTTCTTT.

This clonotype was counted a few times. Here the CDR3 reads CASSLSGTGVSSSNQPQHF. The DNA for the CDR3 is TGTGCCAGCAGTTTGAGCGGGACAGGGGTATCTTCAAGCAATCAGCCCCAGCATTTT. The rearrangement joins TRBV12-3 or TRBV12-4 to TRBJ1-5; TRBD1 matches at 10 bases. The CDR3 is made up of 19 amino acids. The trim removed 3 bases at V and 1 base at J, leaving 12 bases unmatched.

The gene calls are TRBV7-6 and TRBJ1-6; possibly TRBD1 for D (6 bases). Trimming stripped 2 bases from V and 7 bases from J, with 12 bases between. The CDR3 is 15 residues long. Germline CDR1 is SGHVS and CDR2 is FNYEAQ. As DNA, the CDR3 is TGTGCCAGCAGCTTATCGACAGGAGGGAATTCACCCCTCCACTTT. Translation: CASSLSTGGNSPLHF.

In its sample, this clonotype was seen a few times. V and J are TRBV5-1 and TRBJ2-5; TRBD2 aligns across 7 bases. This CDR3 region has 17 residues. The V gene's germline CDR1 is SGHRS and CDR2 YFSETQ. After removal of 1 base from V and 2 bases from J, the junction contained 11 bases not matched to a gene. The CDR3 DNA reads as TGCGCCAGCAGCTTGTACGATAAAGCGGGGATTCAAGAGACCCAGTACTTC. This gives the protein CASSLYDKAGIQETQYF.

V and J are TRBV7-2 and TRBJ2-1; D gene ambiguous. V shed 7 bases and J shed 0 bases, with 10 bases lying between them. Germline CDR1 SGHTA, CDR2 FQGNSA. The CDR3 contains 14 residues. CDR3 protein: CASTLVSSYNEQFF. DNA for the CDR3: TGTGCCAGCACCTTGGTGAGCTCCTACAATGAGCAGTTCTTC. Full variable domain (outside the CDR3, taken from reference TRBV7-2 and TRBJ2-1): GAGVSQSPSNKVTEKGKDVELRCDPISGHTALYWYRQSLGQGLEFLIYFQGNSAPDKSGLPSDRFSAERTGGSVSTLTIQRTQQEDSAVYLCASTLVSSYNEQFFGPGTRLTVL.

The genes are TRBV2 and TRBJ1-5, with D tentatively TRBD1 (5 bases). This CDR3 is 13 amino acids long. V lost 8 bases to trimming and J lost 6 bases, with 14 bases between them. Germline CDR1 reads SNHLY; CDR2 reads FYNNEI. This chain's CDR3 is CASAGRASQPQHF. The CDR3 DNA sequence: TGTGCCAGCGCCGGCAGGGCAAGTCAGCCCCAGCATTTT.

There are a few counts of this clonotype. This sequence joins TRBV7-2 and TRBJ2-7; D gene unclear. CDR1 SGHTA and CDR2 FQGNSA come from the germline V gene. V was pared by 1 base and J by 0 bases, with 7 bases between. The CDR3 covers 14 residues. CDR3 sequence: CASSLEYPSYEQYF. The CDR3 DNA sequence: TGTGCCAGCAGCTTAGAATACCCCTCCTACGAGCAGTACTTC.

The rearrangement links TRBV11-1 to TRBJ2-1; 10 positions agree with TRBD2. In germline, CDR1 is SGHAT, CDR2 FQDESV (reference sequence). The CDR3 extends over 18 amino acids. Germline trimming cut 4 bases from V and 6 bases from J; bases unmatched to any gene: 15. The CDR3 is CASSSPGLATNGVNEQFF. The CDR3 bases are TGTGCCAGCAGCTCCCCGGGACTAGCGACGAACGGGGTCAATGAGCAGTTCTTC.

This chain connects TRBV12-3 or TRBV12-4 to TRBJ1-5; weak D call: TRBD1 (6 bases). V lost 4 bases and J 3 bases, leaving 22 bases between the germline ends. CDR3 length equals 18 residues. CDR3 sequence: CASSSRTIMGGANQPQHF. The CDR3, as DNA: TGTGCCAGCAGTTCTAGGACCATCATGGGGGGGGCCAATCAGCCCCAGCATTTT.

This chain links TRBV4-1 with TRBJ2-2; 7 nucleotides align to TRBD2. With 1 base clipped from V and 4 bases from J, the junction kept 18 bases outside the gene matches. The CDR3 totals 20 residues. The germline CDR1 and CDR2 sequences are MGHRA and YSYEKL. CDR3 bases: TGCGCCAGCAGCCAAGGTCTATGGCTAGCGGCCCGGTTGCGCACCGGGGAGCTGTTTTTT. It encodes CASSQGLWLAARLRTGELFF.

The chain uses TRBV7-9 and TRBJ2-2; TRBD1 matches 9 bases. Germline-derived CDR1 and CDR2 are SEHNR and FQNEAQ (reference sequence). V lost 5 bases, J lost 9 bases, and 7 bases stayed unmatched. The CDR3 consists of 14 residues. The CDR3 region is CASSATGGGRELFF. Here the CDR3 DNA reads TGTGCCAGCAGCGCAACAGGGGGCGGAAGGGAGCTGTTTTTT.

In this sample, this clonotype turned up a few times. The chain combines TRBV5-6 with TRBJ2-2; D gene unclear. CDR1 and CDR2 (germline): SGHDT, YYEEEE. The CDR3 contains 19 residues. Trimming removed 1 base from V and 1 base from J, with 20 bases in between. CDR3 amino acids: CASSLNPLLGRMNTGELFF. As DNA, the CDR3 is TGTGCCAGCAGCTTGAACCCGTTACTTGGGCGGATGAACACCGGGGAGCTGTTTTTT. Combining the CDR3 with reference TRBV5-6 and TRBJ2-2 gives the whole variable domain DAGVTQSPTHLIKTRGQQVTLRCSPKSGHDTVSWYQQALGQGPQFIFQYYEEEERQRGNFPDRFSGHQFPNYSSELNVNALLLGDSALYLCASSLNPLLGRMNTGELFFGEGSRLTVL.

The chain has TRBV28 and TRBJ2-7; possibly TRBD2 for D (6 bases). The CDR3 contains 15 residues. CDR1 and CDR2 (germline): MDHEN, SYDVKM. The germline V and J ends were trimmed by 3 bases and 2 bases, with 14 bases remaining between them. The CDR3 DNA sequence: TGTGCCAGCAGTTTGGTTTCAGGGAGGACCTACGAGCAGTACTTC. Its translation: CASSLVSGRTYEQYF.